Below, one T cell receptor beta chain is given with its context. Antigen unknown. The sample is drawn from a study of cytomegalovirus exposure and HLA in healthy donors. Assay used: immunoSEQ multiplex PCR; TCRdb lists only in-frame clones, some missing. The profile shows some 100,000 clones, about 90% of them singletons. Whole-study findings and limits: Both high specificity and high sensitivity reportedly marked the classifier's diagnosis of cytomegalovirus status. According to a later analysis, TCR clusters from the first cohort tended to co-occur in the roughly 110 validation repertoires.

Germline V gives CDR1 MNHEY, CDR2 SVGAGI. Trimming left V 7 bases short and J 7 bases short, with 10 bases between. The CDR3 contains 12 residues. This clonotype originated in a woman aged 18-30 years in good health and CMV-seronegative. Material for sequencing was PBMCs. The chain carries TRBV6-5 and TRBJ2-2, with D possibly TRBD2 on 5 matching bases. The CDR3 nucleotides are TGTGCCAGCATCGCTCGGGGCGGGGAGCTGTTTTTT. Translation gives CASIARGGELFF.